These 26 T cell receptor beta chains were sequenced from one sample in a study of cytomegalovirus exposure and HLA in healthy donors. It was with 60 Vbeta and 13 Jbeta primers that the PCR ran. Measured with immunoSEQ multiplex PCR; TCRdb has only the in-frame clones, and not every one. Seen here are over 100,000 clones, more than 60% observed once, and the top ten hold approximately 2%. Specimen: PBMCs. These receptors originate from a middle-aged woman in good health and CMV-seropositive.

The chain recombines TRBV2 with TRBJ1-5, with D perhaps matching TRBD1 (5 bases). Deletions cut 2 bases from V and 12 bases from J, with 20 bases between. Germline assignment: CDR1 SNHLY and CDR2 FYNNEI. This CDR3 spans 15 amino acids. The DNA for the CDR3 is TGTGCCAGCAGTGAAATCCAGGGAAAAGCTCAGGTCCAGCATTTT. Translation gives CASSEIQGKAQVQHF.

The V and J genes are TRBV18 and TRBJ1-2; D unresolved. Trimming stripped 5 bases from V and 5 bases from J, with 9 bases between. CDR3 length: 12 residues. The germline gives CDR1 KGHSH, CDR2 LQKENI. Here the CDR3 DNA reads TGTGCCAGCTCATCGCCCGGTTATGGCTACACCTTC. It encodes CASSSPGYGYTF. Drawing the rest from reference TRBV18 and TRBJ1-2, the complete variable domain is NAGVMQNPRHLVRRRGQEARLRCSPMKGHSHVYWYRQLPEEGLKFMVYLQKENIIDESGMPKERFSAEFPKEGPSILRIQQVVRGDSAAYFCASSSPGYGYTFGSGTRLTVV.

The chain carries TRBV5-5 and TRBJ2-7; the D gene is possibly TRBD2 (5 bases). The CDR3 loop spans 14 amino acids. Looked up from germline, CDR1 is SGHKS and CDR2 is YYEKEE (reference sequence). The V end lost 6 bases, the J end lost 3 bases, and 16 bases lay between the germline ends. The CDR3 sequence: CASTPRRINYEQYF. The DNA of the CDR3 is TGTGCCAGCACACCGCGGAGGATTAACTACGAGCAGTACTTC.

The V gene is TRBV6-4, the J gene TRBJ2-7; 8 positions match TRBD1. Germline loops: CDR1 MRHNA, CDR2 SNTAGT. The CDR3 has 18 residues. J was trimmed by 3 bases and V by 8 bases; bases with no gene match: 21. The CDR3: CASAGAKDTGTGDYEQYF. The CDR3 nucleotides are TGTGCCAGCGCCGGCGCCAAAGATACCGGGACAGGAGACTACGAGCAGTACTTC.

The V gene is TRBV28, the J gene TRBJ1-4; no firm D call. Per the germline V gene, CDR1 is MDHEN and CDR2 is SYDVKM. The CDR3 has 15 residues. V lost 4 bases to trimming and J lost 2 bases, with 11 bases between them. CDR3 region: CASSSNGKTNEKLFF. CDR3 in DNA: TGTGCCAGCAGTTCCAACGGGAAGACTAATGAAAAACTGTTTTTT.

The genes are TRBV18 and TRBJ2-7, with D tentatively TRBD1 (6 bases). The CDR3 covers 12 residues. V was cut by 5 bases and J by 7 bases, with 12 bases left in between. Germline V gene data show CDR1 as KGHSH and CDR2 as LQKENI. CDR3 sequence: CASSLDRGEQYF. The DNA of the CDR3 is TGTGCCAGCTCATTGGACAGAGGGGAGCAGTACTTC.

The V gene is TRBV19, the J gene TRBJ1-1; D gene ambiguous. V was shortened by 1 base and J by 1 base, with 7 bases between the two germline ends. CDR3 size: 14 residues. CDR1 is LNHDA, CDR2 SQIVND, per germline (reference sequence). CDR3 in amino acids: CASSIGAGNTEAFF. The CDR3 DNA reads as TGTGCCAGTAGTATAGGAGCGGGGAACACTGAAGCTTTCTTT.

This clone occurred a few times. The J gene is TRBJ1-1, the V gene TRBV28; 7 bases are a match to TRBD1. Germline loops: CDR1 MDHEN, CDR2 SYDVKM. The V gene end was trimmed by 5 bases and the J gene end by 0 bases; junction bases not matched to a gene: 12. This CDR3 is 17 amino acids long. CDR3 amino acids: CASSDLLTGRVNTEAFF. In DNA form, the CDR3 reads TGTGCCAGCAGTGACCTCCTGACAGGGAGAGTGAACACTGAAGCTTTCTTT.

The CDR3 reads CASSTSGTAYNEQFF. CDR3 bases: TGTGCCAGCAGCACCTCCGGGACAGCCTACAATGAGCAGTTCTTC. The chain has TRBV6-1 and TRBJ2-1, with TRBD1 matching over 7 bases. V lost 6 bases, J lost 2 bases, and 7 bases stayed unmatched. The CDR3 is 15 residues long. Germline CDR1 MNHNS, CDR2 SASEGT.

J is TRBJ2-2 and V is TRBV6-5, with D possibly being TRBD2 (5 bases). There are 15 residues in the CDR3. The germline V gene has CDR1 MNHEY and CDR2 SVGAGI. V lost 2 bases and J 1 base, leaving 8 bases between the germline ends. Here the CDR3 reads CASSYLTRNTGELFF. For the CDR3, the DNA is TGTGCCAGCAGTTACCTTACTAGGAACACCGGGGAGCTGTTTTTT.

The chain joins TRBV2 to TRBJ2-7; TRBD2 agrees at 7 bases. Per the germline V gene, CDR1 is SNHLY and CDR2 is FYNNEI. V lost 1 base to trimming and J lost 5 bases; unmatched junction nucleotides: 11. The CDR3 totals 16 residues. The CDR3 here is CASSEGWTLREDEQYF. As DNA, the CDR3 is TGTGCCAGCAGTGAAGGGTGGACCCTACGGGAGGACGAGCAGTACTTC.

The chain recombines TRBV2 with TRBJ2-1; 7 bases are a match to TRBD2. The CDR3 is 19 residues long. After removal of 3 bases from V and 6 bases from J, the junction contained 20 bases not matched to a gene. The germline gives CDR1 SNHLY, CDR2 FYNNEI. Written as DNA, the CDR3 is TGTGCCAGCAGTGATATGGGGTGGAGAAGCGGGATTCCCTTCAATGAGCAGTTCTTC. Residues: CASSDMGWRSGIPFNEQFF.

This clone was observed a handful of times. The chain links TRBV28 to TRBJ2-7, with 12 nucleotides matching TRBD2. CDR1 is MDHEN and CDR2 is SYDVKM in the germline V gene. The length of the CDR3 is 15 residues. Losses at the gene ends were 5 bases for V and 2 bases for J; bases not matched to a gene: 4. The CDR3 loop reads CASSTASGGAYEQYF. DNA for the CDR3: TGTGCCAGCAGTACTGCTAGCGGGGGGGCCTACGAGCAGTACTTC.

The rearrangement joins TRBV6-5 to TRBJ2-5; D possibly corresponds to TRBD2 (5 bases). CDR1 MNHEY and CDR2 SVGAGI come from the germline V gene. Between the trimmed V and J ends, which lost 5 bases and 9 bases, there was a span of 16 bases. The CDR3 extends over 13 amino acids. The CDR3 DNA reads as TGTGCCAGCAGTCCTCGGGGTCTGTGTGCCCAGTACTTC. This encodes CASSPRGLCAQYF.

The chain links TRBV7-8 to TRBJ1-2, with D possibly TRBD1 on 6 matching bases. CDR1 is SGHVS and CDR2 is FQNEAQ in the germline V gene. This CDR3 region has 14 residues. The V gene lost 1 base and the J gene lost 3 bases, with 9 bases spanning the gap. The CDR3 DNA reads TGTGCCAGCAGCTTAGTAGGACAGCACTATGGCTACACCTTC. The encoded protein is CASSLVGQHYGYTF.

The chain joins TRBV5-1 to TRBJ2-5, with D perhaps matching TRBD2 (5 bases). The CDR3 length is 12 residues. Germline lookup yields CDR1 SGHRS and CDR2 YFSETQ. The V end was cut by 4 bases, the J end by 2 bases, with 6 bases between. As DNA, the CDR3 is TGCGCCAGCAGCCGGGGACAAGAGACCCAGTACTTC. As protein: CASSRGQETQYF.

This chain joins TRBV5-4 and TRBJ2-1; a weak D match, TRBD2 (5 bases). This CDR3 is 13 amino acids long. Germline lookup yields CDR1 SGHNT and CDR2 YYREEE (reference sequence). Trimming stripped 4 bases from V and 9 bases from J, with 14 bases between. The CDR3 nucleotides read TGTGCCAGCAGCCCGCGGACTGTACCTGAGCAGTTCTTC. Its protein product is CASSPRTVPEQFF.

This chain links TRBV19 with TRBJ2-3; 7 bases fit TRBD1. V lost 4 bases to trimming and J lost 4 bases; unmatched junction nucleotides: 5. The CDR3 is 14 amino acids. The germline CDR1 and CDR2 sequences are LNHDA and SQIVND (reference sequence). CDR3: CASSNDRAPDTQYF. CDR3 nucleotide sequence: TGTGCCAGTAGTAACGACAGGGCCCCAGATACGCAGTATTTT.

The chain couples TRBV29-1 to TRBJ1-2; possibly TRBD1 for D (6 bases). The CDR3 has 13 residues. Per germline, CDR1 SQVTM and CDR2 ANQGSEA. Trimming removed 6 bases from V and 10 bases from J, with 21 bases in between. The CDR3 nucleotides read TGCAGCGTGGGGGCCCCGAGCTATGGCTACTACACCTTC. Amino acids: CSVGAPSYGYYTF.

The rearrangement links TRBV4-2 to TRBJ2-7; 7 positions match TRBD2. Losses at the gene ends were 0 bases for V and 3 bases for J; bases not matched to a gene: 11. The CDR3 length is 17 residues. Germline V CDR1 and CDR2: LGHNA, YNFKEQ. The CDR3 sequence: CASSQEIAGLVYYEQYF. The CDR3 bases are TGTGCCAGCAGCCAAGAAATAGCGGGTCTGGTATACTACGAGCAGTACTTC.

The V gene is TRBV7-2, the J gene TRBJ1-3; D gene uncertain. Per germline, CDR1 SGHTA and CDR2 FQGNSA. The CDR3 spans 15 residues. Trimming removed 1 base from V and 4 bases from J, with 11 bases in between. CDR3 sequence (DNA): TGTGCCAGCAGCTTAGGTCATGGGCGCGGAAACACCATATATTTT. Translation: CASSLGHGRGNTIYF.

This sequence joins TRBV5-4 and TRBJ2-7; the D gene is possibly TRBD2 (5 bases). Trimming stripped 5 bases from V and 5 bases from J, with 20 bases between. The CDR3 extends over 15 amino acids. Germline V gene sequence: CDR1 SGHNT, CDR2 YYREEE (reference sequence). CDR3 bases: TGTGCCAGCAGATCGAACACGGGGTTTATGGACGAGCAGTACTTC. Protein: CASRSNTGFMDEQYF.

The chain links TRBV9 to TRBJ1-4, with TRBD1 identical over 9 bases. The CDR3 extends over 14 amino acids. Germline loops: CDR1 SGDLS, CDR2 YYNGEE. V was clipped by 5 bases and J by 5 bases; unmatched bases: 4. CDR3 in DNA: TGTGCCAGCAGTGGGACAGGGCGAAATGAAAAACTGTTTTTT. This translates into CASSGTGRNEKLFF.

This chain connects TRBV4-1 to TRBJ2-3, with 16 nucleotides matching TRBD2. V was pared by 4 bases and J by 4 bases, with 8 bases of the junction left unmatched. Germline CDR1 MGHRA, CDR2 YSYEKL. The CDR3 spans 18 residues. CDR3 DNA sequence: TGCGCCAGCAGCCCGGGACTAGCGGGAGGGCCGGGAGCAGATACGCAGTATTTT. Translated, it gives CASSPGLAGGPGADTQYF.

The genes are TRBV7-2 and TRBJ1-2; TRBD1 agrees at 12 bases. Trimming at V came to 0 bases and at J to 6 bases, leaving 2 bases not matched to a gene. The CDR3 spans 15 residues. Germline CDR1 SGHTA, CDR2 FQGNSA. The CDR3 protein is CASSLAGQGADGYTF. The CDR3 DNA reads TGTGCCAGCAGCTTAGCGGGACAGGGGGCCGATGGCTACACCTTC.

A single count supports this clone. The chain carries TRBV5-1 and TRBJ1-1; no clear D gene. CDR1 and CDR2 (germline): SGHRS, YFSETQ. The CDR3 totals 15 residues. Trimming removed 3 bases from V and 1 base from J, with 13 bases in between. The CDR3 protein is CASSSLTPPNTEAFF. Written as DNA, the CDR3 is TGCGCCAGCAGCTCCTTGACACCCCCGAACACTGAAGCTTTCTTT.